This T cell receptor beta chain is drawn from a study of long-term antiretroviral therapy in people with HIV. Losses at the gene ends were 6 bases for V and 2 bases for J; bases not matched to a gene: 4. In germline, CDR1 is KGHSH, CDR2 LQKENI. CDR3 size: 14 residues. It was version v3.0 of the immunoSEQ assay that was run at survey level. The data were produced by immunoSEQ multiplex PCR, yet TCRdb's version contains in-frame clones alone and is incomplete. The sample shows about 38,000 clones, 80% of them seen only once. This clonotype was obtained from a man between 18 and 29 years old with HIV. V gene TRBV18 combines with J gene TRBJ2-1; 7 nucleotides agree with TRBD2. This material consisted of unsorted PBMCs, taken 1.5 years after starting antiretroviral therapy. This CDR3 reads CASSQGGPYNEQFF. The CDR3 region has the DNA TGTGCCAGCTCCCAGGGAGGGCCCTACAATGAGCAGTTCTTC.